One and the same sample provided the 4 T cell receptor beta chains below, sequenced in a study of beta chain features in type 1 diabetes. Every bit of the isolated RNA underwent reverse transcription, so sequencing read expressed TCRB transcripts. The assay was immunoSEQ multiplex PCR, and TCRdb's table has in-frame clones only and misses some. The table includes about 930,000 clones, about a sixth detected once. The sequenced material came from naive CD4+ T cells from blood. Receptor source: a young woman in good health.

The chain has TRBV27 and TRBJ1-5; 7 positions agree with TRBD1. The ends lost 4 bases at V and 2 bases at J; junction bases unmatched: 11. The CDR3 extends over 17 amino acids. Germline loops: CDR1 MNHEY, CDR2 SMNVEV (reference sequence). CDR3 in amino acids: CASSSSPRQGRNQPQHF. In nucleotides, the CDR3 is TGTGCCAGCAGTTCGAGCCCTCGACAGGGACGCAATCAGCCCCAGCATTTT.

This clone showed up just a few times. This sequence joins TRBV7-2 and TRBJ2-5; 7 nucleotides line up with TRBD2. V trimming: 0 bases; J trimming: 5 bases; junction bases outside the gene matches: 6. This CDR3 has 15 amino acids. From germline, CDR1 is SGHTA and CDR2 FQGNSA. Here the CDR3 reads CASSLAAGVLETQYF. Here the CDR3 DNA reads TGTGCCAGCAGCTTAGCGGCGGGAGTTCTGGAGACCCAGTACTTC.

This clone was observed a handful of times. CDR3 amino acids: CASSTGLLRYGYTF. CDR3 DNA sequence: TGTGCCAGCAGCACAGGGCTTCTACGCTATGGCTACACCTTC. The rearrangement joins TRBV9 to TRBJ1-2, with D perhaps matching TRBD1 (6 bases). The germline V gene has CDR1 SGDLS and CDR2 YYNGEE. Deletions cut 4 bases from V and 4 bases from J, with 14 bases between. The CDR3 runs 14 residues. Looking up the rest from reference TRBV9 and TRBJ1-2 gives the full variable domain: DSGVTQTPKHLITATGQRVTLRCSPRSGDLSVYWYQQSLDQGLQFLIQYYNGEERAKGNILERFSAQQFPDLHSELNLSSLELGDSALYFCASSTGLLRYGYTFGSGTRLTVV.

This clone was observed a few times. The J gene is TRBJ2-1, the V gene TRBV18, with 9 bases identical to TRBD2. Germline V CDR1 and CDR2: KGHSH, LQKENI. V dropped 4 bases and J dropped 2; count of bases not matched to a gene: 3. The CDR3 spans 15 residues. Here the CDR3 reads CASSQREEAYNEQFF. CDR3 bases: TGTGCCAGCTCACAGCGGGAGGAAGCCTACAATGAGCAGTTCTTC.